This entry is about one T cell receptor beta chain. The method was immunoSEQ multiplex PCR; TCRdb's version includes in-frame clones alone and lacks a portion of them. Of approximately 69,000 clones in the sample, about 82% were seen once. This sample stems from a study of blood T cell repertoires in COVID-19. The CDR3 covers 17 residues. The rearrangement uses TRBV21-1 and TRBJ1-3. TRBV21-1 is classified as a pseudogene. The receptor comes from a woman aged 55-69 years with acute or convalescent COVID-19. The specimen sequenced was peripheral blood. This CDR3 is CASSNPPGEHSGNTIYF. CDR3 nucleotides: TGTGCCAGCAGCAACCCTCCCGGGGAACATTCTGGAAACACCATATATTTT.